The entry below gives a single T cell receptor beta chain sequence along with its context. The antigen is not known. The record originates from a study of memory CD4+ T cells and cytomegalovirus serostatus. Overall study: Of the healthy Belgian adults, fewer than 10 were CMV seropositive and fewer than 30 seronegative.

The CDR3 extends over 15 amino acids. V lost 6 bases and J lost 5; bases outside the gene matches: 6. Per germline, CDR1 MGHRA and CDR2 YSYEKL. Single viable CD3+CD4+CD8-CD45RO+ cells were sorted as the memory CD4+ T cells. Study observations and caveats: Of 150 to 200 reported CMV TCRbeta sequences, roughly 67 were found in memory CD4+ repertoires.

Authors' data handling: After removing out-of-frame reads, 2.3 million or so distinct TCRbeta sequences remained. This table comes from immunoSEQ multiplex PCR, and its TCRdb copy is limited to in-frame clones, with some not included. V, J and clone size are those of that table, while D and trimming were read from the DNA. The data hold 50,000 to 60,000 clones, with about four fifths observed a single time. Sequences were obtained from memory CD4+ T cells from blood. This sequence was found in an adult in good health and CMV-seropositive. V gene TRBV4-1 combines with J gene TRBJ2-3, with TRBD2 matching 12 bases. CDR3 nucleotides: TGCGCCAGCAGGCTAGCGGGAGGGCCGGGAGATACGCAGTATTTT. Translated, it gives CASRLAGGPGDTQYF.